The present T cell receptor (beta chain) was sequenced within a study of T cells after yellow fever vaccination. Study results and limitations: Reappearing after the booster were most of the clones from primary vaccination (roughly 95% CD4, about 88% CD8).

Concerning this clonotype: Antigen: not known. A much larger clone lies one base from this, so it may be a read error.

A single record per CDR3 protein comes from TCRdb applying MiXCR to the 5' RACE reads. The data show about 120,000 distinct CDR3 sequences, roughly 7.9% seen once. The sequence derives from a man between 18 and 29 years old who received the YFV17D yellow fever vaccine. The sample in question was CD4+ T cells sorted from PBMCs, obtained roughly 45 days after the first yellow fever vaccination.

For the CDR3, the DNA is TGTGCCAGCAGTTTTCCCGGCGGGTACTATGGCTACACCTTC. Its translation: CASSFPGGYYGYTF. The J gene is TRBJ1-2, the V gene TRBV27, with D unresolved. Germline CDR1 reads MNHEY; CDR2 reads SMNVEV (reference sequence). Trimming shortened V by 3 bases and J by 3 bases, and 11 bases separated the two germline ends. The CDR3 covers 14 residues.